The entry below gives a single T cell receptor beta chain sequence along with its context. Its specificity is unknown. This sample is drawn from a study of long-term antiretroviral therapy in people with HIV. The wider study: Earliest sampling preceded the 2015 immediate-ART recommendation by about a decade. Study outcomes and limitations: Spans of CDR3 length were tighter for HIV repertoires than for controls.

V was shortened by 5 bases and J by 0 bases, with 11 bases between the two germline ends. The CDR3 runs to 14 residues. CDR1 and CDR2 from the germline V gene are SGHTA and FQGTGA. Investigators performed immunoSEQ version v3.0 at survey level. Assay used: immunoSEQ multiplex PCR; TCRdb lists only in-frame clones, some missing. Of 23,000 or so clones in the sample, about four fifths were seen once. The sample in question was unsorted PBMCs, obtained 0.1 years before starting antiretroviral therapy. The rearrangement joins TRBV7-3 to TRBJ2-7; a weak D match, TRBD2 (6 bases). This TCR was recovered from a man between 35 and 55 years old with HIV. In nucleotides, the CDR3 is TGTGCCAGCAGCAAGGCGGGGCTCTCCTACGAGCAGTACTTC. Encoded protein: CASSKAGLSYEQYF.